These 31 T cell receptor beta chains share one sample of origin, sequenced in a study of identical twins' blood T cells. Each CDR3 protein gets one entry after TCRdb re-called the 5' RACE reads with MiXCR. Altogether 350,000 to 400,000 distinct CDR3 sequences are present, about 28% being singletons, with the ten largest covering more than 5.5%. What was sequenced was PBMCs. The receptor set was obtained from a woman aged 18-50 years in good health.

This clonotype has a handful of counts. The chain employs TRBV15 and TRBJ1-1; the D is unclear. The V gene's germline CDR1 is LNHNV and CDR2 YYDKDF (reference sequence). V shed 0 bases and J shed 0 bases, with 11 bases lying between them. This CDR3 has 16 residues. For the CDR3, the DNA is TGTGCCACCAGCAGAGATGTCGGCCGGATGAACACTGAAGCTTTCTTT. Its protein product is CATSRDVGRMNTEAFF.

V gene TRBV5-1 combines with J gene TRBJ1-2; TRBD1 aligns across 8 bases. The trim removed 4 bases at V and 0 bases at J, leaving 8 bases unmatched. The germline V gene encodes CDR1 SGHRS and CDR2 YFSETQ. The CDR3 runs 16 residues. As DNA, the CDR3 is TGCGCCAGCAGCGTGACGGGACAGGAGTCTAACTATGGCTACACCTTC. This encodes CASSVTGQESNYGYTF.

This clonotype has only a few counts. This CDR3 is CASSYPKTTDRDNEQFF. CDR3 coding DNA: TGTGCCAGCAGTTACCCCAAAACTACGGACAGGGACAATGAGCAGTTCTTC. The chain links TRBV6-2 or TRBV6-3 to TRBJ2-1; 8 bases fit TRBD1. The CDR3 has 17 amino acids. Germline V gives CDR1 MNHEY, CDR2 SVGEGT. V gave up 2 bases and J gave up 5 bases; unmatched junction bases: 11.

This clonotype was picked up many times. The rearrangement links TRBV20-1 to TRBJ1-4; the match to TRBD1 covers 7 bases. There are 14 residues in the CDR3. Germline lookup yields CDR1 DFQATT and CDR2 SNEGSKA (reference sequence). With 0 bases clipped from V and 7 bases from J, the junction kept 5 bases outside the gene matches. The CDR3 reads CSAREGGLVEKLFF. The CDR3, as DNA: TGCAGTGCTAGAGAAGGGGGCCTGGTTGAAAAACTGTTTTTT.

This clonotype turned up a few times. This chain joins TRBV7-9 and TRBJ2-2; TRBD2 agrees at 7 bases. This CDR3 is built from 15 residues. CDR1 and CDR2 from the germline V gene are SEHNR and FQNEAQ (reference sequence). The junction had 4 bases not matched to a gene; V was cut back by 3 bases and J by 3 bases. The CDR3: CASSLVAGDTGELFF. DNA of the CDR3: TGTGCCAGCAGCTTGGTTGCGGGAGACACCGGGGAGCTGTTTTTT.

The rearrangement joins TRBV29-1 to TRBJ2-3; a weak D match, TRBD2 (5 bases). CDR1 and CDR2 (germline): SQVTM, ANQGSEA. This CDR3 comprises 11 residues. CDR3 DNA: TGCAGGGGAGTGGTTGGAGATACGCAGTATTTT. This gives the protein CRGVVGDTQYF.

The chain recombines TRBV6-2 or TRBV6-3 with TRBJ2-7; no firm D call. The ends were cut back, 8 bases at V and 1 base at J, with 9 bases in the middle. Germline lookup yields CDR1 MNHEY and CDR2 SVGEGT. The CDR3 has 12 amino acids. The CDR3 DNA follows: TGTGCCAGCGCTGACGGTTCCTACGAGCAGTACTTC. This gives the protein CASADGSYEQYF.

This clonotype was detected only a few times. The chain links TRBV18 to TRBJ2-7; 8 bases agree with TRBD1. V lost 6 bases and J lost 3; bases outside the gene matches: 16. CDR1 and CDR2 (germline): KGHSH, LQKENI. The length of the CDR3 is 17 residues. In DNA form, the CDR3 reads TGTGCCAGCTCCCCTAAAGTAACCGGGACAGGTCACTACGAGCAGTACTTC. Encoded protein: CASSPKVTGTGHYEQYF.

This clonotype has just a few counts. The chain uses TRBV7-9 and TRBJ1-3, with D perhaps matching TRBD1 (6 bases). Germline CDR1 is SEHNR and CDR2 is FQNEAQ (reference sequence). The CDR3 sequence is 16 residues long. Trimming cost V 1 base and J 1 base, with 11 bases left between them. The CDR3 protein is CASSLEQTGSGNTIYF. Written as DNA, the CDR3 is TGTGCCAGCAGCTTAGAACAAACAGGGTCTGGAAACACCATATATTTT. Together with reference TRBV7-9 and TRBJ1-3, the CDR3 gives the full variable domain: DTGVSQNPRHKITKRGQNVTFRCDPISEHNRLYWYRQTLGQGPEFLTYFQNEAQLEKSRLLSDRFSAERPKGSFSTLEIQRTEQGDSAMYLCASSLEQTGSGNTIYFGEGSWLTVV.

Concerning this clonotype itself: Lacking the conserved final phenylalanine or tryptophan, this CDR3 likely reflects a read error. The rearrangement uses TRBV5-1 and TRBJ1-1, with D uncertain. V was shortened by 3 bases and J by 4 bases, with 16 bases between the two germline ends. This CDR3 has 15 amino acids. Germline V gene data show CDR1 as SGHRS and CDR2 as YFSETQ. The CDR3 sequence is CASSSTVFVGTEAFS. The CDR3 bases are TGCGCCAGCAGCTCGACGGTTTTCGTGGGCACTGAAGCTTTCTCT.

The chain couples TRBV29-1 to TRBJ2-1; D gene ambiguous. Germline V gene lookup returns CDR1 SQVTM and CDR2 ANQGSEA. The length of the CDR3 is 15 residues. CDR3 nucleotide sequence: TGCAACCAATCCGACGGCGCTTTAATCTACAATGAGCAGTTCTTC. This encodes CNQSDGALIYNEQFF.

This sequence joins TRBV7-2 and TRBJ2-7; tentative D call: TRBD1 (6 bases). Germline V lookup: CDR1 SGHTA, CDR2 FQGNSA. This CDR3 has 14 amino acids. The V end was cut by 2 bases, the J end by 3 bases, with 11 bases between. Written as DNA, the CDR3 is TGTGCCAGCAGCTTAAACAGGGTTTACTACGAGCAGTACTTC. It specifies CASSLNRVYYEQYF.

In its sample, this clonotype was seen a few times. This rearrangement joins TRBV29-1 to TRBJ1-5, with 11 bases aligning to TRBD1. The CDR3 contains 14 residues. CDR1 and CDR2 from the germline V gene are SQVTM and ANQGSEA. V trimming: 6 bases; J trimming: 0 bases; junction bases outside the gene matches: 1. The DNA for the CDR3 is TGCAGCGTCGGACAGGGGGCTAGCAATCAGCCCCAGCATTTT. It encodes CSVGQGASNQPQHF.

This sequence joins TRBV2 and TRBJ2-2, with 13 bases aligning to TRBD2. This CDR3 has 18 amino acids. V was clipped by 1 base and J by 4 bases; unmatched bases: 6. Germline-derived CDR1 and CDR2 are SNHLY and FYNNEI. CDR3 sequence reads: CASSEEAGLAGVTGELFF. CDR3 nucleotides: TGTGCCAGCAGTGAAGAGGCCGGACTAGCGGGAGTCACCGGGGAGCTGTTTTTT.

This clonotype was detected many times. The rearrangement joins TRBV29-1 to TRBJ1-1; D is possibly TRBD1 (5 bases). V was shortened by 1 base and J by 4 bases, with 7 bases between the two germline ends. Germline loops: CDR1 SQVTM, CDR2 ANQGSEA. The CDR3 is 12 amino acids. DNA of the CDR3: TGCAGCGTTGAAGCAGGGAGCACTGAAGCTTTCTTT. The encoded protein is CSVEAGSTEAFF.

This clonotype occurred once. The DNA of the CDR3 is TGCAGTGCCACTGGGACTTCCAGGGGAACTGAAGCTTTCTTT. Its translation: CSATGTSRGTEAFF. This chain connects TRBV20-1 to TRBJ1-1; D is perhaps TRBD1 (6 bases). Trimming removed 6 bases at V and 5 bases at J, with 19 bases between. CDR1 is DFQATT, CDR2 SNEGSKA, per germline (reference sequence). The CDR3 has 14 amino acids.

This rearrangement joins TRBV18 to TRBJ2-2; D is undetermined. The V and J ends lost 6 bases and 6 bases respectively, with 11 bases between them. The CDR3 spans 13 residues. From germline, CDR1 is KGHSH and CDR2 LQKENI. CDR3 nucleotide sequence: TGTGCCAGCTCCGCATCACGGGCCGGGGAGCTGTTTTTT. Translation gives CASSASRAGELFF.

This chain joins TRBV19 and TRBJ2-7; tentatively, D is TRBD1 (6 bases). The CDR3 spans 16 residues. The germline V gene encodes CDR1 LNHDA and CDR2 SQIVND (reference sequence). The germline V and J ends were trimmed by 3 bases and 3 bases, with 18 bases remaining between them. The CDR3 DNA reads TGTGCCAGTAGTATCGGCACAGGGAGTAACCTCTACGAGCAGTACTTC. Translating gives CASSIGTGSNLYEQYF. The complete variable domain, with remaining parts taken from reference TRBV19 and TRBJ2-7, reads DGGITQSPKYLFRKEGQNVTLSCEQNLNHDAMYWYRQDPGQGLRLIYYSQIVNDFQKGDIAEGYSVSREKKESFPLTVTSAQKNPTAFYLCASSIGTGSNLYEQYFGPGTRLTVT.

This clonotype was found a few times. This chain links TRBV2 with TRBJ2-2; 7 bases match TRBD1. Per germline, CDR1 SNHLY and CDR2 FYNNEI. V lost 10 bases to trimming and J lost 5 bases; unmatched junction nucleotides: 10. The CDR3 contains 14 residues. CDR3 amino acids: CATIRQGRTGELFF. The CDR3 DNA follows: TGTGCCACCATCCGACAGGGACGAACCGGGGAGCTGTTTTTT.

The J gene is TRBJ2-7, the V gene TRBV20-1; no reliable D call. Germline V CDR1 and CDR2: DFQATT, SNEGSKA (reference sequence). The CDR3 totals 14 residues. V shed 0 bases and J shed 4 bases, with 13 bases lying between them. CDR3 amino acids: CSAREGSPDYEQYF. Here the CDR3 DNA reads TGCAGTGCTAGAGAGGGCAGTCCAGATTACGAGCAGTACTTC.

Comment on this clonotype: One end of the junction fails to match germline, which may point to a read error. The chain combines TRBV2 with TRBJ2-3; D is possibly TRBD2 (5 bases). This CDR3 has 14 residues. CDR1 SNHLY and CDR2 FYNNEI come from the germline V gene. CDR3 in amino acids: CASSEALHSTSMDF. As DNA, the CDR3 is TGTGCCAGCAGTGAAGCGCTTCATAGTACTAGTATGGATTTT.

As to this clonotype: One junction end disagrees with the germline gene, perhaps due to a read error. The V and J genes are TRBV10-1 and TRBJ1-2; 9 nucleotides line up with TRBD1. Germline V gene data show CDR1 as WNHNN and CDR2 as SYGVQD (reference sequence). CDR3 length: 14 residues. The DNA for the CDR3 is TGCGCCAACAGTCCCGGGACAGGGAACTATGGCTACACCTTC. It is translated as CANSPGTGNYGYTF.

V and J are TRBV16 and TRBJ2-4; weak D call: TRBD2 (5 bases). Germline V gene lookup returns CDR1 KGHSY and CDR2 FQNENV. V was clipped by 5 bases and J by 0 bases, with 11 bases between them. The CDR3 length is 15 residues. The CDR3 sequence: CASSGSEIAKNIQYF. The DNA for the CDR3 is TGTGCCAGCAGCGGGAGCGAAATAGCCAAAAACATTCAGTACTTC.

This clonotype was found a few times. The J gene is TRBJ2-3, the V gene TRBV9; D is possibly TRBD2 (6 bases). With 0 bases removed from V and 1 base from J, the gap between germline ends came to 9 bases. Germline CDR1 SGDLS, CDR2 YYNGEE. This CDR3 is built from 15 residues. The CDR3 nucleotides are TGTGCCAGCAGCGTAGGGGGGGTCGGCACAGATACGCAGTATTTT. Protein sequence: CASSVGGVGTDTQYF.

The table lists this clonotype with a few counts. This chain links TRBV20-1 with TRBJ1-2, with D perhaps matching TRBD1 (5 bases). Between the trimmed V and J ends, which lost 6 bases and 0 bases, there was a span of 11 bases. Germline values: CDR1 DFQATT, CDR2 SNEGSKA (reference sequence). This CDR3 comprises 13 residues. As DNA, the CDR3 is TGCAGTGCGCTGACAGATTCTAACTATGGCTACACCTTC. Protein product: CSALTDSNYGYTF.

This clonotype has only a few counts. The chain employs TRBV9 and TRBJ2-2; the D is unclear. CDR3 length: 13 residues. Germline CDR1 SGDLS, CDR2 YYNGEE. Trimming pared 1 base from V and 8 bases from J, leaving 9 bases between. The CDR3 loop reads CASSVSSPGELFF. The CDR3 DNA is TGTGCCAGCAGCGTATCTTCCCCGGGGGAGCTGTTTTTT.

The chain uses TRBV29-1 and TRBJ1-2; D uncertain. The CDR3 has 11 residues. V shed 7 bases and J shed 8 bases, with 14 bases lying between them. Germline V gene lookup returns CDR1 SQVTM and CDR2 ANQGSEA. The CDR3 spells CSATGANGYTF. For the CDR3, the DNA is TGCAGCGCAACGGGCGCGAACGGCTACACCTTC.

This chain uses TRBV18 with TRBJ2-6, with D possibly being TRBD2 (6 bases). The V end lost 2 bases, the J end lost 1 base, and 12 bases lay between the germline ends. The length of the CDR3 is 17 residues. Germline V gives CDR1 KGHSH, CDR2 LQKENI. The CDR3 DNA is TGTGCCAGCTCACCAGTTGCGGGGAGATCTGGGGCCAACGTCCTGACTTTC. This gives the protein CASSPVAGRSGANVLTF.

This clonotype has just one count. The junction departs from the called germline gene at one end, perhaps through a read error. The CDR3 DNA reads TGCAGTGTTAGAGGGAGAGCTTTCTTT. It yields the protein CSVRGRAFF. The J gene is TRBJ1-1, the V gene TRBV20-1; D not resolved. From germline, CDR1 is DFQATT and CDR2 SNEGSKA (reference sequence). The CDR3 has 9 residues.

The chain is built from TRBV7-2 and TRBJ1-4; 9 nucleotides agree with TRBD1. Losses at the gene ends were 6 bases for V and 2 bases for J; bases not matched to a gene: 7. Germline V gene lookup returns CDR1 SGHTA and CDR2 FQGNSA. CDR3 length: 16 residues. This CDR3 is CASRSTQGATNEKLFF. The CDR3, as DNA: TGTGCCAGCAGGTCTACACAGGGGGCGACTAATGAAAAACTGTTTTTT.

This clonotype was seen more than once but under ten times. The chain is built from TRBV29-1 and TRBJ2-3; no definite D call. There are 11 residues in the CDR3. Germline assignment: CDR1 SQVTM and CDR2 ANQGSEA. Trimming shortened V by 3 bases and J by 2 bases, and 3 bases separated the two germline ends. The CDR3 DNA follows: TGCAGCGTTGAGATCACAGATACGCAGTATTTT. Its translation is CSVEITDTQYF.